Below, 22 T cell receptor beta chains from the same sample are listed, as sequenced in a study of cytomegalovirus exposure and HLA in healthy donors. Clones were sequenced by immunoSEQ multiplex PCR, and TCRdb holds only the in-frame ones, with some missing. The table has about 21,000 clones, roughly 97% seen once; the top ten hold about a tenth. Sequencing was performed on PBMCs. These receptors came from a young man in good health and CMV-seropositive.

The chain couples TRBV11-1 to TRBJ2-5, with TRBD2 matching 12 bases. This CDR3 region has 16 residues. Germline lookup yields CDR1 SGHAT and CDR2 FQDESV (reference sequence). Trimming at V came to 5 bases and at J to 4 bases, leaving 8 bases not matched to a gene. The CDR3 loop is CASSASSGLAGETQYF. The DNA for the CDR3 is TGTGCCAGCAGCGCCTCTTCGGGACTAGCGGGAGAGACCCAGTACTTC.

This chain connects TRBV5-6 to TRBJ2-7, with TRBD2 identical over 8 bases. Germline-derived CDR1 and CDR2 are SGHDT and YYEEEE. This CDR3 contains 13 residues. V shed 2 bases and J 3 bases; nucleotides not matched to a gene: 1. CDR3 nucleotide sequence: TGTGCCAGCAGCTTTACTAGCGGCTACGAGCAGTACTTC. Protein: CASSFTSGYEQYF.

The rearrangement links TRBV5-1 to TRBJ1-4; D call uncertain. The V gene lost 5 bases and the J gene lost 4 bases, with 9 bases spanning the gap. Per the germline V gene, CDR1 is SGHRS and CDR2 is YFSETQ. This CDR3 comprises 13 residues. The CDR3 region is CASRATGNEKLFF. The CDR3 region has the DNA TGCGCCAGCAGAGCGACGGGTAATGAAAAACTGTTTTTT.

The V and J genes are TRBV4-3 and TRBJ2-2, with 8 bases matching TRBD2. Germline loops: CDR1 LGHNA, CDR2 YSLEER. V gave up 3 bases and J gave up 6 bases; unmatched junction bases: 6. The CDR3 totals 15 residues. The chain's CDR3 is CASSQIAGYAGELFF. The CDR3 DNA reads as TGCGCCAGCAGCCAGATAGCGGGATACGCCGGGGAGCTGTTTTTT.

The V call is TRBV2, the J call TRBJ2-1, with 7 bases fitting TRBD1. There are 16 residues in the CDR3. CDR1 is SNHLY, CDR2 FYNNEI, per germline. The V and J ends lost 5 bases and 3 bases, in that order; junction bases with no gene match: 10. The CDR3 reads CASSLGQAPLYNEQFF. The CDR3 bases are TGTGCCAGCAGTCTTGGACAGGCCCCGCTCTACAATGAGCAGTTCTTC.

The chain is built from TRBV29-1 and TRBJ1-3; possible D gene TRBD1, 6 bases. Germline assignment: CDR1 SQVTM and CDR2 ANQGSEA. Trimming took off 6 bases at V and 3 bases at J, with 12 bases between the two ends. CDR3 length: 13 amino acids. CDR3 sequence (DNA): TGCAGCGTAGCTGTGACAGGTGGAAACACCATATATTTT. Translation: CSVAVTGGNTIYF.

The rearrangement links TRBV29-1 to TRBJ2-5, with 7 bases matching TRBD2. Unmatched junction bases numbered 2, after V lost 7 bases and J lost 0 bases. The germline V gene encodes CDR1 SQVTM and CDR2 ANQGSEA. There are 12 residues in the CDR3. In nucleotides, the CDR3 is TGCAGCGCGGGGGGACACCAAGAGACCCAGTACTTC. It codes for CSAGGHQETQYF.

The rearrangement links TRBV27 to TRBJ2-7; 9 positions match TRBD1. In germline, CDR1 is MNHEY, CDR2 SMNVEV (reference sequence). With 6 bases clipped from V and 3 bases from J, the junction kept 3 bases outside the gene matches. The CDR3 is 13 amino acids. CDR3 loop: CASRGTGSYEQYF. The CDR3 DNA sequence: TGTGCCAGCAGGGGGACAGGGAGCTACGAGCAGTACTTC.

V and J are TRBV6-6 and TRBJ2-1; maybe TRBD2 (5 bases). Germline V gene sequence: CDR1 MNHNY, CDR2 SVGAGI (reference sequence). The CDR3 has 16 residues. V was clipped by 6 bases and J by 2 bases, with 17 bases between them. This CDR3 is CASSDPDFTTYNEQFF. CDR3 nucleotides: TGTGCCAGCAGCGACCCGGACTTTACAACCTACAATGAGCAGTTCTTC.

The chain uses TRBV5-1 and TRBJ2-1; 11 nucleotides line up with TRBD2. Germline CDR1 and CDR2: SGHRS and YFSETQ. The ends lost 1 base at V and 7 bases at J; junction bases unmatched: 7. The CDR3 length is 16 residues. Here the CDR3 DNA reads TGCGCCAGCAGCTTGCCGGGACTAGCGGATAGGAATGAGCAGTTCTTC. Protein sequence: CASSLPGLADRNEQFF.

V gene TRBV27 combines with J gene TRBJ2-7, with D possibly being TRBD1 (5 bases). The CDR3 consists of 15 residues. The germline CDR1 and CDR2 sequences are MNHEY and SMNVEV (reference sequence). Between the trimmed V and J ends, which lost 2 bases and 3 bases, there was a span of 14 bases. This CDR3 is CASSLGLGRVYEQYF. The CDR3 DNA is TGTGCCAGCAGTTTAGGTCTTGGCAGGGTCTACGAGCAGTACTTC.

This chain joins TRBV14 and TRBJ1-2; the match to TRBD1 covers 7 bases. Germline V gene lookup returns CDR1 SGHDN and CDR2 FVKESK. The CDR3 runs 13 residues. The V and J ends lost 2 bases and 7 bases, in that order; junction bases with no gene match: 4. In DNA form, the CDR3 reads TGTGCCAGCAGCCAACAAAGGGGGCTTGGCTACACCTTC. This encodes CASSQQRGLGYTF. The complete variable domain, with remaining parts taken from reference TRBV14 and TRBJ1-2, reads EAGVTQFPSHSVIEKGQTVTLRCDPISGHDNLYWYRRVMGKEIKFLLHFVKESKQDESGMPNNRFLAERTGGTYSTLKVQPAELEDSGVYFCASSQQRGLGYTFGSGTRLTVV.

The CDR3 bases are TGTGCCAGTAGTATTAAGCGGGACTACGAGCAGTACTTC. It is translated as CASSIKRDYEQYF. This chain connects TRBV19 to TRBJ2-7; TRBD2 matches at 7 bases. With V trimmed by 3 bases and J by 3 bases, 2 bases remained unmatched. The CDR3 extends over 13 amino acids. In germline, CDR1 is LNHDA, CDR2 SQIVND (reference sequence). The full variable domain, its missing parts supplied by reference TRBV19 and TRBJ2-7, is DGGITQSPKYLFRKEGQNVTLSCEQNLNHDAMYWYRQDPGQGLRLIYYSQIVNDFQKGDIAEGYSVSREKKESFPLTVTSAQKNPTAFYLCASSIKRDYEQYFGPGTRLTVT.

The chain uses TRBV6-6 and TRBJ2-7; 8 bases fit TRBD1. Germline loops: CDR1 MNHNY, CDR2 SVGAGI (reference sequence). The CDR3 has 14 residues. V trimming: 6 bases; J trimming: 1 base; junction bases outside the gene matches: 5. This chain's CDR3 is CASREGQGSYEQYF. The CDR3 nucleotides read TGTGCCAGCAGAGAAGGACAGGGTTCCTACGAGCAGTACTTC.

The rearrangement joins TRBV5-4 to TRBJ1-2; 7 bases match TRBD1. The CDR3 is 14 amino acids. Germline V gives CDR1 SGHNT, CDR2 YYREEE (reference sequence). With V trimmed by 2 bases and J by 2 bases, 3 bases remained unmatched. This CDR3 reads CASSFTGQNYGYTF. Here the CDR3 DNA reads TGTGCCAGCAGCTTTACGGGACAGAACTATGGCTACACCTTC.

This chain joins TRBV9 and TRBJ1-4, with D perhaps TRBD1 (6 bases). Trimming stripped 3 bases from V and 8 bases from J, with 20 bases between. Germline assignment: CDR1 SGDLS and CDR2 YYNGEE. The CDR3 has 16 amino acids. The CDR3 region is CASSGTGPCEPEKLFF. The CDR3 DNA is TGTGCCAGCAGCGGTACAGGGCCCTGCGAACCCGAAAAACTGTTTTTT.

V is TRBV4-1 and J is TRBJ1-1; 9 bases map to TRBD1. The V and J ends lost 4 bases and 4 bases, in that order; junction bases with no gene match: 7. From germline, CDR1 is MGHRA and CDR2 YSYEKL. This CDR3 spans 15 amino acids. CDR3 bases: TGCGCCAGCAGCCGGGGACAGGGAGTAGTCACTGAAGCTTTCTTT. It specifies CASSRGQGVVTEAFF.

The chain joins TRBV15 to TRBJ1-5; D unresolved. CDR1 is LNHNV and CDR2 is YYDKDF in the germline V gene (reference sequence). V lost 1 base to trimming and J lost 8 bases, with 9 bases between them. The CDR3 runs to 13 residues. The CDR3: CATSRGPGEPQHF. The CDR3 DNA sequence: TGTGCCACCAGCAGAGGACCCGGGGAGCCCCAGCATTTT.

The chain is built from TRBV5-6 and TRBJ2-5, with D possibly TRBD2 on 6 matching bases. CDR1 is SGHDT and CDR2 is YYEEEE in the germline V gene. CDR3 size: 12 residues. V gave up 3 bases and J gave up 3 bases, with 6 bases separating them. DNA for the CDR3: TGTGCCAGCAGCTGGAGGGAAGAGACCCAGTACTTC. Protein sequence: CASSWREETQYF.

The chain carries TRBV7-9 and TRBJ2-1; 13 bases map to TRBD2. J was trimmed by 1 base and V by 1 base; bases with no gene match: 4. The CDR3 loop spans 18 amino acids. Per germline, CDR1 SEHNR and CDR2 FQNEAQ (reference sequence). Here the CDR3 reads CASSLGTSGSGSYNEQFF. The CDR3 DNA reads as TGTGCCAGCAGCTTAGGGACTAGCGGGAGCGGATCCTACAATGAGCAGTTCTTC. Full variable domain (remainder filled in from reference TRBV7-9 and TRBJ2-1): DTGVSQNPRHKITKRGQNVTFRCDPISEHNRLYWYRQTLGQGPEFLTYFQNEAQLEKSRLLSDRFSAERPKGSFSTLEIQRTEQGDSAMYLCASSLGTSGSGSYNEQFFGPGTRLTVL.

This clone has only one observation. The rearrangement links TRBV6-5 to TRBJ2-1; 10 positions match TRBD1. V lost 6 bases, J lost 7 bases, and 9 bases stayed unmatched. The V gene's germline CDR1 is MNHEY and CDR2 SVGAGI. The CDR3 length is 15 residues. The CDR3 sequence: CASSPGQGEGNEQFF. CDR3 nucleotides: TGTGCCAGCAGCCCCGGACAGGGGGAAGGGAATGAGCAGTTCTTC.

V is TRBV15 and J is TRBJ2-1; tentative D call: TRBD2 (5 bases). The CDR3 is 13 residues long. The germline CDR1 and CDR2 sequences are LNHNV and YYDKDF (reference sequence). V lost 1 base to trimming and J lost 9 bases, with 10 bases between them. The CDR3 protein is CATSRGPAGEQFF. As DNA, the CDR3 is TGTGCCACCAGCAGAGGTCCCGCGGGTGAGCAGTTCTTC.